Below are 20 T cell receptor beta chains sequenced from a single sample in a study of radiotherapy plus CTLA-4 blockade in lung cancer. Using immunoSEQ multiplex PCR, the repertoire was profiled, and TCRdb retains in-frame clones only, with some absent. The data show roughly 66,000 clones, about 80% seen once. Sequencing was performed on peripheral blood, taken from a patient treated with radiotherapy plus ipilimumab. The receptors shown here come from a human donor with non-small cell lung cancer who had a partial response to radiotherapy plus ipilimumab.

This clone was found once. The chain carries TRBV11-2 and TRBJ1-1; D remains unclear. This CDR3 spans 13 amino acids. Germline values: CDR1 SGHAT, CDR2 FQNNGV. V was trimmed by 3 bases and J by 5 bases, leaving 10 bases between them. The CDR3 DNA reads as TGTGCCAGCAGCTTTAGCACGGGGACTGAAGCTTTCTTT. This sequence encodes CASSFSTGTEAFF.

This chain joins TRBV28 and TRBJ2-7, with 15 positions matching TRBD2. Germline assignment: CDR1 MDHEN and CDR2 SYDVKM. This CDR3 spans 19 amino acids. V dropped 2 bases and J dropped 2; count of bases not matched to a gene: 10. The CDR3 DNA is TGTGCCAGCAGTTTACGGTCGGGACTAGCGGGAGGTAGCACCTACGAGCAGTACTTC. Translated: CASSLRSGLAGGSTYEQYF.

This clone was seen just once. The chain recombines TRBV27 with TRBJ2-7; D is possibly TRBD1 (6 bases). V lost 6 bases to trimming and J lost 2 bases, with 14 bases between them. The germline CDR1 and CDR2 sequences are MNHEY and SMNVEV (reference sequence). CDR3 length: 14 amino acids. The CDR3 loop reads CASSSTGNTYEQYF. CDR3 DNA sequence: TGTGCCAGCAGCTCAACAGGGAACACCTACGAGCAGTACTTC.

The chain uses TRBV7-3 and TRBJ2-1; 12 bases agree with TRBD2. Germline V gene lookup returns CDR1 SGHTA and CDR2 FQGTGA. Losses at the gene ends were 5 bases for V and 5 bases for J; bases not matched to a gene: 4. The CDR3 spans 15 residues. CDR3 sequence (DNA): TGTGCCAGCAGCCGGGGACTAGCGGGCGACAATGAGCAGTTCTTC. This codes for CASSRGLAGDNEQFF.

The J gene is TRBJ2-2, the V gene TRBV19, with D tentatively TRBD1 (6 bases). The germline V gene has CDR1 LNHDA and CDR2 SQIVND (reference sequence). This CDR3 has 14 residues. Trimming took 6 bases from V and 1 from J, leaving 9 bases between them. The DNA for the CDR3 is TGTGCCAGTAGGGACAGAGAGAACACCGGGGAGCTGTTTTTT. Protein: CASRDRENTGELFF.

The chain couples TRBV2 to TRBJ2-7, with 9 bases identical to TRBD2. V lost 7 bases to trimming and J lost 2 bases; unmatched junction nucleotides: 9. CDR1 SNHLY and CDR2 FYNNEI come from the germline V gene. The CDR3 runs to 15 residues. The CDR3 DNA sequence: TGTGCCAGCACCCCGGAGGCGGGAGGGCCCTACGAGCAGTACTTC. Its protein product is CASTPEAGGPYEQYF. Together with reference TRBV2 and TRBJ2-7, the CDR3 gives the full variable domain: EPEVTQTPSHQVTQMGQEVILRCVPISNHLYFYWYRQILGQKVEFLVSFYNNEISEKSEIFDDQFSVERPDGSNFTLKIRSTKLEDSAMYFCASTPEAGGPYEQYFGPGTRLTVT.

The CDR3 sequence: CAIEEDRVGDYGYTF. Here the CDR3 DNA reads TGTGCCATCGAAGAGGACAGGGTGGGCGACTATGGCTACACCTTC. The chain couples TRBV28 to TRBJ1-2, with 8 bases identical to TRBD1. This CDR3 comprises 15 residues. CDR1 MDHEN and CDR2 SYDVKM come from the germline V gene. Germline trimming cut 10 bases from V and 3 bases from J; bases unmatched to any gene: 13.

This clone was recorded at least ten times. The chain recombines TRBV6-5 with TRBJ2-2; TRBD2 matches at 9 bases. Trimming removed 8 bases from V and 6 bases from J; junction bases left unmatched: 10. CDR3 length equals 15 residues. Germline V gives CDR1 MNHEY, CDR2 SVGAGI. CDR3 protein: CASRPGRGGAGELFF. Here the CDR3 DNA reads TGTGCCAGCCGCCCGGGGCGGGGGGGGGCCGGGGAGCTGTTTTTT.

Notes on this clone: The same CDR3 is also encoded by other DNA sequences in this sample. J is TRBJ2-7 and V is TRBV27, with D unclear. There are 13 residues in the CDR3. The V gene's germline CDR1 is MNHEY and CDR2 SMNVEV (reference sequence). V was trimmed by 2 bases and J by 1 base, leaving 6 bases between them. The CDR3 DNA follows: TGTGCCAGCAGTTTACGCGGATCCTACGAGCAGTACTTC. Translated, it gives CASSLRGSYEQYF.

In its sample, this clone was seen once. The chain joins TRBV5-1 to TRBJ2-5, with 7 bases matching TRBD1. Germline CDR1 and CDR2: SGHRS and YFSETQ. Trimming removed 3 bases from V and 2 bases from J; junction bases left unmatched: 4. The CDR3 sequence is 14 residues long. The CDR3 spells CASSSGTVQETQYF. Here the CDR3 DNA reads TGCGCCAGCAGCTCAGGGACAGTACAAGAGACCCAGTACTTC.

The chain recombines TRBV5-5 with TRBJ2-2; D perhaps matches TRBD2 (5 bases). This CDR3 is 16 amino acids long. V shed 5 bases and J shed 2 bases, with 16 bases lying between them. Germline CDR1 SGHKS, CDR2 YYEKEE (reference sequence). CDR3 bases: TGTGCCAGCAGGCGAGAAGGGCCGGGAAACACCGGGGAGCTGTTTTTT. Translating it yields CASRREGPGNTGELFF.

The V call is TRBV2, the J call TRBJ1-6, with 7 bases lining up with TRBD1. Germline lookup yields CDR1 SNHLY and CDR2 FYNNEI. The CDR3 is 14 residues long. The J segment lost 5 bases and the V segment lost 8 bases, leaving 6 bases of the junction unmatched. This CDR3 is CASRWDSHNSPLHF. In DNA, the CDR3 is TGTGCCAGCCGATGGGACAGCCATAATTCACCCCTCCACTTT.

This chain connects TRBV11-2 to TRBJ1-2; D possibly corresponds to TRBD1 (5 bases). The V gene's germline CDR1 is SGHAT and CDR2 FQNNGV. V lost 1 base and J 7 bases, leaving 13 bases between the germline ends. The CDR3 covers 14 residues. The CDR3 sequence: CASSLGAGSSGYTF. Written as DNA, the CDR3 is TGTGCCAGCAGCTTAGGAGCAGGGTCCTCTGGCTACACCTTC.

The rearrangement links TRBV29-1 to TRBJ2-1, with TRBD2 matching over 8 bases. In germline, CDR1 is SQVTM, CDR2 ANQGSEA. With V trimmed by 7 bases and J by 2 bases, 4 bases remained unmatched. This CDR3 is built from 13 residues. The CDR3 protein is CSETSGTYNEQFF. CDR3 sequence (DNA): TGCAGCGAAACTAGCGGAACCTACAATGAGCAGTTCTTC.

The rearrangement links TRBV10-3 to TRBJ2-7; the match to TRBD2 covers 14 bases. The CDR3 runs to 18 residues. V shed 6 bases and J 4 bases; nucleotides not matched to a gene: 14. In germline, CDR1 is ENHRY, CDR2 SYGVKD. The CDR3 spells CAISGTGGTSGSSYEQYF. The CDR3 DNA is TGTGCCATCAGCGGGACAGGTGGGACTAGCGGGAGTTCTTACGAGCAGTACTTC.

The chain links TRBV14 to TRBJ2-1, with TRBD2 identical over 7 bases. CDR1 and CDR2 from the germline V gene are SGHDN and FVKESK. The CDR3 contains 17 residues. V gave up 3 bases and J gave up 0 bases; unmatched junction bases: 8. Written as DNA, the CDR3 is TGTGCCAGCAGCCAGCAGGGAGGGTCCAGCTCCTACAATGAGCAGTTCTTC. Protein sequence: CASSQQGGSSSYNEQFF.

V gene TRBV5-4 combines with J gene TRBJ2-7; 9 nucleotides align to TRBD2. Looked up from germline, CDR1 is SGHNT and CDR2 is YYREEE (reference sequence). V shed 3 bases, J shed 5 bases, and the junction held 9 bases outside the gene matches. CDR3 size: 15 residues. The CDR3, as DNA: TGTGCCAGCAGCTCCCGTAGCGGGAGTGACAACGAGCAGTACTTC. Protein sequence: CASSSRSGSDNEQYF. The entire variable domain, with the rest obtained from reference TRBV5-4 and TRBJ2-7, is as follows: ETGVTQSPTHLIKTRGQQVTLRCSSQSGHNTVSWYQQALGQGPQFIFQYYREEENGRGNFPPRFSGLQFPNYSSELNVNALELDDSALYLCASSSRSGSDNEQYFGPGTRLTVT.

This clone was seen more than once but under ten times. The CDR3 here is CSVVRGMLETQYF. CDR3 coding DNA: TGCAGCGTTGTGAGGGGGATGCTAGAGACCCAGTACTTC. This chain connects TRBV29-1 to TRBJ2-5, with D perhaps TRBD1 (6 bases). The germline V gene has CDR1 SQVTM and CDR2 ANQGSEA. This CDR3 spans 13 amino acids. V was cut by 4 bases and J by 4 bases, with 13 bases left in between.

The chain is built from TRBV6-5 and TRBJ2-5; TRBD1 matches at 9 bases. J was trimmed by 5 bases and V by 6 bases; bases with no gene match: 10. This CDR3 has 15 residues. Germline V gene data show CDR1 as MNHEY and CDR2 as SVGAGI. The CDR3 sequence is CASRVRTGDRETQYF. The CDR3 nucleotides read TGTGCCAGCAGGGTACGGACAGGGGATCGGGAGACCCAGTACTTC.

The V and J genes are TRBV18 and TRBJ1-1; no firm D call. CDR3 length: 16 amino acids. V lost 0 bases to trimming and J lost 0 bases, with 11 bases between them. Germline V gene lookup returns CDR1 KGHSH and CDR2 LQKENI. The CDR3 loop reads CASSPPGGRLNTEAFF. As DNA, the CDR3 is TGTGCCAGCTCACCACCTGGCGGGCGATTGAACACTGAAGCTTTCTTT.